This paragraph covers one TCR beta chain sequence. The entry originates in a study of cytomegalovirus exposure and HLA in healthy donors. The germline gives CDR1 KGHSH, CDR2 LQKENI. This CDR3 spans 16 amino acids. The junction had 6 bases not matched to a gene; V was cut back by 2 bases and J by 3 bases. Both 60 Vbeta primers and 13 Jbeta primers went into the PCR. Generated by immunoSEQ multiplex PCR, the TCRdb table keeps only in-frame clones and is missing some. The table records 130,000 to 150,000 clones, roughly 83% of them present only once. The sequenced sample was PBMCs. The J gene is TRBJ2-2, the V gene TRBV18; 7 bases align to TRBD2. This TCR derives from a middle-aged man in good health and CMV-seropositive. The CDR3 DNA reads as TGTGCCAGCTCACCAGAACTAGCGCAAGACACCGGGGAGCTGTTTTTT. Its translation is CASSPELAQDTGELFF.